The present entry profiles one TCR beta chain with its context. These data belong to a study of blood T cell repertoires in COVID-19. Study overall: Samples representing acute and convalescent COVID-19 were sourced from the United States, Italy and Spain. PBMCs, B-cell-depleted T cells, or T cells provided the cDNA or gDNA that made up the material.

The V end lost 1 base, the J end lost 4 bases, and 13 bases lay between the germline ends. Germline CDR1 and CDR2: LGHDT and YNNKEL (reference sequence). The CDR3 sequence is 15 residues long. Under the authors' procedure: Estimation of nucleated cell counts relied on the amplification of reference gene primers. The repertoire was sequenced with immunoSEQ multiplex PCR; TCRdb's copy has only in-frame clones and lacks some. V and J calls and clone size are given by that table; D and trimming were obtained from the DNA. This table has approximately 200,000 clones, 80% to 85% appearing once. The sequencing input was peripheral blood. The clonotype was recovered from a woman in her sixties who had recovered from COVID-19. The rearrangement links TRBV3-1 (or the pseudogene TRBV3-2) to TRBJ1-2, with D unresolved. CDR3 loop: CASSQAKPTFYGYTF. The CDR3 DNA sequence: TGTGCCAGCAGCCAAGCTAAACCGACATTCTATGGCTACACCTTC.